This TCR beta chain is drawn from a study of OX40 agonist ivuxolimab in advanced cancers. As for the study in general: Therapy given before enrollment (anti-PD-1, anti-PD-L1 or anti-CTLA-4) was allowed, and 40% to 50% had some.

Points from the study as a whole: The study did not work out the antigen specificity of the expanded peripheral T cells. The study observed clonal expansion of CD4+ and CD8+ blood T cells by week 6 at 0.1 to 3.0 mg/kg. Low normalized T-cell clonal expansion was additionally recorded for some nonresponders.

V lost 6 bases to trimming and J lost 6 bases; unmatched junction nucleotides: 12. Looked up from germline, CDR1 is LNHDA and CDR2 is SQIVND (reference sequence). The CDR3 is 15 residues long. A note on this clone: Its antigen is currently unknown.

Some clones are missing from TCRdb's copy, which holds only in-frame ones; the method was immunoSEQ multiplex PCR. In the table there are 100,000 to 150,000 clones, less than 95% of which are singletons. This specimen consisted of CD4+ or CD8+ T cells sorted from blood, obtained in a trial of the OX40 agonist ivuxolimab. V is TRBV19 and J is TRBJ2-7; 9 positions agree with TRBD1. This TCR was sampled from an adult with an advanced solid tumor such as melanoma, head and neck, liver or kidney cancer. CDR3 sequence reads: CASSTSGTGSFEQYF. In DNA form, the CDR3 reads TGTGCCAGTAGCACTTCCGGGACAGGGAGTTTCGAGCAGTACTTC. Based on the CDR3 plus reference TRBV19 and TRBJ2-7, the full variable domain is DGGITQSPKYLFRKEGQNVTLSCEQNLNHDAMYWYRQDPGQGLRLIYYSQIVNDFQKGDIAEGYSVSREKKESFPLTVTSAQKNPTAFYLCASSTSGTGSFEQYFGPGTRLTVT.